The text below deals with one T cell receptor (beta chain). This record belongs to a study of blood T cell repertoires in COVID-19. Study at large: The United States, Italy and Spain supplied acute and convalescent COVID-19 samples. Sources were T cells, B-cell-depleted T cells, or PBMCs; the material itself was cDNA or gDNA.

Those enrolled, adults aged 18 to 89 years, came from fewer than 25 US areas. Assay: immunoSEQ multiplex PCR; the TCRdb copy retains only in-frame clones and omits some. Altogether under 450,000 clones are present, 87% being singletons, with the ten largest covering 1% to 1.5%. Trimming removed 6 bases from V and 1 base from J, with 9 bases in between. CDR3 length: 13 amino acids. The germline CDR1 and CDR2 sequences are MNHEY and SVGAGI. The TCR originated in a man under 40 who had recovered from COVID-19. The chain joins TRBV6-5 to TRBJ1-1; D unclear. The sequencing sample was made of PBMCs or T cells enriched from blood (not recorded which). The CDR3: CASRKTRNTEAFF. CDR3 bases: TGTGCCAGCAGAAAGACAAGGAACACTGAAGCTTTCTTT.